The rows below give T cell receptor beta chains drawn from one sample of a study of shared clonotypes between healthy human individuals. Assay: immunoSEQ multiplex PCR; the TCRdb copy retains only in-frame clones and omits some. This sample carries millions of clones, 85% to 95% of them seen once, and the ten largest clones take 0.13%. The sample consisted of naive CD4+ T cells sorted from blood. Receptors originate from a young man in good health. Both conserved end residues are trimmed from each CDR3. The order of the fields is J gene, V gene, CDR3 protein.

>TRBJ1-6|TRBV5-6
ASSRNRGSYNSPLH
>TRBJ2-7|TRBV10-3
AIRLGEYEQY
>TRBJ2-4|TRBV7-2
ASSLRVGSDIQY
>TRBJ2-3|TRBV7-6
ASSQAGASTDTQY
>TRBJ1-1|TRBV28
ASNPGLLNTEAF
>TRBJ1-2|TRBV7-2
ASSPPGRSYGYT
>TRBJ2-3|TRBV5-8
ASSAGTGYGTDTQY
>TRBJ2-6|TRBV30
AWSVARTGGSGANVLT
>TRBJ2-3|TRBV6-5
ASSDSTDTQY
>TRBJ1-2|TRBV10-2
ASSERKFGYT
>TRBJ2-5|TRBV30
AWIPLAETQY
>TRBJ2-3|TRBV29-1
SVDGSNTDTQY
>TRBJ2-1|TRBV18
ASSPLRDFSYNEQF